Reported below is one T cell receptor beta chain. No antigen is known for it. The CDR3 totals 17 residues. The V and J ends lost 3 bases and 1 base respectively, with 18 bases between them. Germline CDR1 reads KGHSH; CDR2 reads LQKENI. This sample was taken from a study of cytomegalovirus exposure and HLA in healthy donors. The study, taken as a whole, reports: In the approximately 130 validation repertoires, 94% of cluster scores exceeded 0, per a later analysis. Confirmation was obtained in vitro that a few CMV-associated chains are specific for CMV antigens. A list of 150 or so TCR beta chains associated with cytomegalovirus was given.

The protocol was immunoSEQ multiplex PCR, while the TCRdb copy is restricted to in-frame clones and leaves out a portion. This table holds 150,000 to 200,000 clones, around four fifths found once. This clonotype originated in a man aged 18 to 29 in good health and CMV-seropositive. The sequenced sample consisted of PBMCs. The chain recombines TRBV18 with TRBJ1-2; possible D gene TRBD1, 6 bases. In DNA form, the CDR3 reads TGTGCCAGCTCACCCGATCCCGTGGGGACATATAACTATGGCTACACCTTC. It translates to CASSPDPVGTYNYGYTF.